These T cell receptor beta chains were read from a single sample in a study of identical twins. TCRdb passed the 5' RACE reads through MiXCR, listing each CDR3 protein once. Of hundreds of thousands of distinct CDR3 sequences listed, roughly 8.6% are singletons. A further study also used this sample, focusing on yellow fever vaccine responses in identical twins.

Sequencing was done on a sample of memory (CD45RO+) T cells sorted from blood. The source of these receptors is a woman aged 18-30 years in good health. Both conserved end residues are part of each CDR3. D genes are given only for firm matches. Not every row has a clone size; where given, it reads once, few, many or a size class.

v_call	j_call	clone_size	d_call	cdr3_aa	cdr3_nt
TRBV5-1	TRBJ2-1	many	-	CASAEYNEQFF	TGCGCCAGCGCCGAGTACAATGAGCAGTTCTTC
TRBV27	TRBJ2-1	-	-	CASSPPWDQRQFF	TGTGCCAGCAGTCCTCCCTGGGACCAAAGACAGTTCTTC
TRBV3-1	TRBJ1-2	few	-	CASSQEERVGYTF	TGTGCCAGCAGCCAAGAAGAACGGGTTGGCTACACCTTC
TRBV28	TRBJ2-1	many	-	CASSLLGIWGVGSYNEQFF	TGTGCCAGCAGTTTATTGGGCATATGGGGGGTGGGGTCCTACAATGAGCAGTTCTTC
TRBV20-1	TRBJ1-2	-	-	CSASPGTDGYTF	TGCAGTGCTAGCCCGGGCACCGATGGCTACACCTTC
TRBV29-1	TRBJ1-1	-	-	CSAPGGGNTEAFF	TGCAGCGCTCCCGGGGGGGGAAACACTGAAGCTTTCTTT
TRBV20-1	TRBJ1-2	-	-	CSAPLAGEIGYGYTF	TGCAGTGCTCCCCTTGCCGGGGAAATAGGCTATGGCTACACCTTC
TRBV14	TRBJ2-2	-	-	CASSQASPGELFF	TGTGCCAGCAGCCAAGCCTCCCCCGGGGAGCTGTTTTTT
TRBV4-1	TRBJ2-1	-	-	CASSQGNRRSYNEQFF	TGCGCCAGCAGCCAAGGCAACAGAAGATCCTACAATGAGCAGTTCTTC
TRBV28	TRBJ2-7	few	-	CASSLAAREQYF	TGTGCCAGCAGTCTAGCCGCCCGTGAGCAGTACTTC
TRBV7-2	TRBJ2-2	few	-	CASSLVVAASGELFF	TGTGCCAGCAGCTTAGTTGTGGCGGCATCCGGGGAGCTGTTTTTT